A single sample is the source of the 30 T cell receptor beta chains below, sequenced in a study of T cell responses to AZD1222 COVID-19 vaccine. Sequencing was performed with immunoSEQ multiplex PCR; in TCRdb, only in-frame clones are kept and a portion is missing. The sample shows 100,000 or so clones, around 84% of them seen only once. Sequencing used peripheral blood, obtained on day 0 of AZD1222 vaccination. Source of these receptors: an adult in good health.

The chain joins TRBV2 to TRBJ1-1; 9 nucleotides align to TRBD1. Germline values: CDR1 SNHLY, CDR2 FYNNEI. This CDR3 region has 13 residues. Losses at the gene ends were 5 bases for V and 7 bases for J; bases not matched to a gene: 5. The CDR3 DNA sequence: TGTGCCAGCAGTTACAGGGGGCAAGGTGAAGCTTTCTTT. Translation: CASSYRGQGEAFF. Complete variable domain (other parts from reference TRBV2 and TRBJ1-1): EPEVTQTPSHQVTQMGQEVILRCVPISNHLYFYWYRQILGQKVEFLVSFYNNEISEKSEIFDDQFSVERPDGSNFTLKIRSTKLEDSAMYFCASSYRGQGEAFFGQGTRLTVV.

This clone has just one count. The V call is TRBV28, the J call TRBJ1-3, with a possible D match to TRBD1 (5 bases). Germline V gene data show CDR1 as MDHEN and CDR2 as SYDVKM. The V and J ends lost 7 bases and 4 bases respectively, with 8 bases between them. The CDR3 has 12 amino acids. The CDR3 DNA sequence: TGTGCCAGCAAACAGGCAGGAAACACCATATATTTT. Protein sequence: CASKQAGNTIYF.

The V call is TRBV29-1, the J call TRBJ1-4, with D possibly matching TRBD1 (6 bases). V shed 4 bases and J shed 7 bases, with 10 bases lying between them. Germline V gene lookup returns CDR1 SQVTM and CDR2 ANQGSEA. This CDR3 contains 12 residues. CDR3: CSVAGEGEKLFF. As DNA, the CDR3 is TGCAGCGTTGCAGGGGAGGGTGAAAAACTGTTTTTT. Variable domain in full (rest from reference TRBV29-1 and TRBJ1-4): SAVISQKPSRDICQRGTSLTIQCQVDSQVTMMFWYRQQPGQSLTLIATANQGSEATYESGFVIDKFPISRPNLTFSTLTVSNMSPEDSSIYLCSVAGEGEKLFFGSGTQLSVL.

V is TRBV30 and J is TRBJ1-1; no reliable D call. Trimming left V 2 bases short and J 10 bases short, with 14 bases between. The CDR3 has 12 residues. CDR1 GTSNPN and CDR2 SVGIG come from the germline V gene (reference sequence). For the CDR3, the DNA is TGTGCCTGGAGTCCTAACGCCCTTCGAGCTTTCTTT. It encodes CAWSPNALRAFF.

The J gene is TRBJ2-5, the V gene TRBV19; the D is unclear. Trimming took 1 base from V and 5 from J, leaving 8 bases between them. The CDR3 consists of 13 residues. The germline V gene encodes CDR1 LNHDA and CDR2 SQIVND (reference sequence). The CDR3 here is CASSIGAKETQYF. The CDR3 nucleotides are TGTGCCAGTAGTATAGGGGCCAAGGAGACCCAGTACTTC.

This rearrangement joins TRBV28 to TRBJ1-5, with 8 bases fitting TRBD1. With V trimmed by 3 bases and J by 4 bases, 2 bases remained unmatched. The germline V gene has CDR1 MDHEN and CDR2 SYDVKM. The CDR3 extends over 14 amino acids. CDR3 region: CASSLRTGNQPQHF. In DNA form, the CDR3 reads TGTGCCAGCAGTTTGAGGACAGGGAATCAGCCCCAGCATTTT.

The chain recombines TRBV6-5 with TRBJ1-1; D might be TRBD1 (6 bases). Germline CDR1 is MNHEY and CDR2 is SVGAGI. With 6 bases removed from V and 4 bases from J, the gap between germline ends came to 15 bases. CDR3 length: 14 residues. The CDR3 protein is CASSVGGRSTEAFF. The CDR3, as DNA: TGTGCCAGCAGCGTGGGGGGGCGAAGCACTGAAGCTTTCTTT.

V gene TRBV6-2 or TRBV6-3 combines with J gene TRBJ1-1; 9 bases line up with TRBD1. V trimming: 5 bases; J trimming: 11 bases; junction bases outside the gene matches: 6. Germline CDR1 and CDR2: MNHEY and SVGEGT. The CDR3 consists of 12 residues. The chain's CDR3 is CASSTGTGNAFF. The CDR3 DNA is TGTGCCAGCAGTACCGGGACAGGGAACGCTTTCTTT.

The chain employs TRBV4-3 and TRBJ1-1; D is undetermined. V was cut by 0 bases and J by 5 bases, with 22 bases left in between. Germline assignment: CDR1 LGHNA and CDR2 YSLEER. The CDR3 has 18 amino acids. CDR3 protein: CASSQDSTSPVGGTEAFF. CDR3 coding DNA: TGCGCCAGCAGCCAAGATTCGACCAGCCCGGTTGGTGGGACTGAAGCTTTCTTT.

The CDR3 here is CASSQSGPRISEQYF. Written as DNA, the CDR3 is TGCGCCAGCAGCCAATCGGGACCCCGGATTAGCGAGCAGTACTTC. The chain links TRBV4-1 to TRBJ2-7; D is perhaps TRBD1 or TRBD2 (5 bases each). Germline assignment: CDR1 MGHRA and CDR2 YSYEKL. The CDR3 has 15 amino acids. The V end was cut by 2 bases, the J end by 6 bases, with 17 bases between.

This clone was detected only once. This sequence joins TRBV7-3 and TRBJ2-7; 8 bases align to TRBD2. The CDR3 has 13 residues. Germline-derived CDR1 and CDR2 are SGHTA and FQGTGA. Germline trimming cut 2 bases from V and 3 bases from J; bases unmatched to any gene: 0. The CDR3 DNA follows: TGTGCCAGCAGCTTACTAGCGGGCTACGAGCAGTACTTC. Amino acid sequence: CASSLLAGYEQYF.

The rearrangement joins TRBV5-1 to TRBJ2-5; a weak D match, TRBD1 (5 bases). Trimming cost V 1 base and J 4 bases, with 8 bases left between them. Germline values: CDR1 SGHRS, CDR2 YFSETQ. There are 13 residues in the CDR3. CDR3 bases: TGCGCCAGCAGCTTGCAGGGTCCAGAGACCCAGTACTTC. It specifies CASSLQGPETQYF.

This rearrangement joins TRBV2 to TRBJ1-6, with D perhaps matching TRBD1 (6 bases). Trimming shortened V by 7 bases and J by 9 bases, and 13 bases separated the two germline ends. CDR3 size: 13 residues. Germline assignment: CDR1 SNHLY and CDR2 FYNNEI. This CDR3 is CASIRTDGSPLHF. The CDR3 DNA reads as TGTGCCAGCATTCGGACAGACGGTTCACCCCTCCACTTT.

This chain joins TRBV25-1 and TRBJ1-2, with D possibly matching TRBD1 (6 bases). Germline loops: CDR1 MGHDK, CDR2 SYGVNS. CDR3 size: 12 residues. The V end lost 10 bases, the J end lost 2 bases, and 11 bases lay between the germline ends. CDR3 amino acids: CAILTGNYGYTF. Written as DNA, the CDR3 is TGTGCCATCTTAACAGGGAACTATGGCTACACCTTC.

The rearrangement joins TRBV28 to TRBJ2-2; no reliable D call. The V end was cut by 6 bases, the J end by 8 bases, with 13 bases between. This CDR3 is built from 13 residues. CDR1 is MDHEN, CDR2 SYDVKM, per germline. This chain's CDR3 is CASSTLKVGELFF. The CDR3 DNA reads as TGTGCCAGCAGCACGCTTAAGGTTGGGGAGCTGTTTTTT.

The chain recombines TRBV5-5 with TRBJ1-2, with D tentatively TRBD1 (6 bases). V gave up 2 bases and J gave up 4 bases, with 15 bases separating them. Per the germline V gene, CDR1 is SGHKS and CDR2 is YYEKEE (reference sequence). The CDR3 sequence is 15 residues long. The CDR3 DNA reads as TGTGCCAGCAGCTTAACGCCCGGGACACTCTATGGCTACACCTTC. Amino acids: CASSLTPGTLYGYTF.

This rearrangement joins TRBV30 to TRBJ1-4; 9 bases match TRBD1. Germline values: CDR1 GTSNPN, CDR2 SVGIG (reference sequence). There are 17 residues in the CDR3. V dropped 8 bases and J dropped 7; count of bases not matched to a gene: 20. CDR3 sequence (DNA): TGTGCCCTGGGGGGAGGCGGACAGGGGATCGGGGGTGAAAAACTGTTTTTT. This encodes CALGGGGQGIGGEKLFF.

The chain couples TRBV3-1 (or the pseudogene TRBV3-2) to TRBJ1-6, with unresolved D. Trimming took 2 bases from V and 5 from J, leaving 13 bases between them. This CDR3 has 16 residues. CDR1 is LGHDT and CDR2 is YNNKEL in the germline V gene (reference sequence). CDR3 residues: CASSQTGSTNNSPLHF. CDR3 DNA: TGTGCCAGCAGCCAAACGGGCAGTACTAATAATTCACCCCTCCACTTT.

The chain is built from TRBV5-1 and TRBJ2-7; 9 bases line up with TRBD1. The V and J ends lost 5 bases and 4 bases, in that order; junction bases with no gene match: 10. The CDR3 contains 15 residues. CDR1 and CDR2 (germline): SGHRS, YFSETQ. The CDR3 spells CASSYVPGQGYEQYF. CDR3 sequence (DNA): TGCGCCAGCAGTTATGTCCCGGGACAGGGTTACGAGCAGTACTTC.

Sample share makes this clone medium-sized. The chain is built from TRBV11-2 and TRBJ2-7; weak D call: TRBD2 (5 bases). From germline, CDR1 is SGHAT and CDR2 FQNNGV. Deletions cut 6 bases from V and 0 bases from J, with 21 bases between. The CDR3 is made up of 17 amino acids. This CDR3 reads CASSRIFGKRSSYEQYF. The DNA of the CDR3 is TGTGCCAGCAGTAGGATTTTTGGGAAGCGGAGCTCCTACGAGCAGTACTTC.

The CDR3 sequence: CASSLGGNTEAFF. The CDR3 bases are TGTGCCAGCAGTTTAGGGGGTAACACTGAAGCTTTCTTT. The V gene is TRBV12-3 or TRBV12-4, the J gene TRBJ1-1, with D hard to call. V was shortened by 1 base and J by 2 bases, with 5 bases between the two germline ends. CDR3 length: 13 amino acids.

The chain recombines TRBV4-2 with TRBJ2-1; perhaps D is TRBD1 or TRBD2 (5 bases each). The CDR3 spans 14 residues. V was clipped by 0 bases and J by 5 bases, with 8 bases between them. Looked up from germline, CDR1 is LGHNA and CDR2 is YNFKEQ. The CDR3 sequence is CASSQEGTHNEQFF. For the CDR3, the DNA is TGTGCCAGCAGCCAAGAGGGGACCCACAATGAGCAGTTCTTC.

This sequence joins TRBV7-2 and TRBJ2-7, with D tentatively TRBD2 (6 bases). Trimming left V 5 bases short and J 6 bases short, with 20 bases between. Looked up from germline, CDR1 is SGHTA and CDR2 is FQGNSA. CDR3 length: 15 residues. The CDR3 region is CASSPAGTPSSEQYF. In DNA, the CDR3 is TGTGCCAGCAGCCCAGCCGGGACTCCAAGTTCCGAGCAGTACTTC.

V is TRBV5-4 and J is TRBJ1-1; 9 nucleotides align to TRBD1. V gave up 5 bases and J gave up 7 bases; unmatched junction bases: 6. The CDR3 runs to 13 residues. From germline, CDR1 is SGHNT and CDR2 YYREEE (reference sequence). CDR3: CASRRDRDFEAFF. The CDR3 nucleotides are TGTGCCAGCAGACGGGACAGGGACTTTGAAGCTTTCTTT. Drawing the rest from reference TRBV5-4 and TRBJ1-1, the complete variable domain is ETGVTQSPTHLIKTRGQQVTLRCSSQSGHNTVSWYQQALGQGPQFIFQYYREEENGRGNFPPRFSGLQFPNYSSELNVNALELDDSALYLCASRRDRDFEAFFGQGTRLTVV.

V gene TRBV6-2 or TRBV6-3 combines with J gene TRBJ1-5; 8 positions agree with TRBD1. The germline V gene has CDR1 MNHEY and CDR2 SVGEGT. After removal of 5 bases from V and 3 bases from J, the junction contained 6 bases not matched to a gene. The length of the CDR3 is 15 residues. CDR3 region: CASSPDRDDNQPQHF. For the CDR3, the DNA is TGTGCCAGCAGTCCGGACAGGGACGACAATCAGCCCCAGCATTTT.

The V and J genes are TRBV9 and TRBJ1-1; maybe TRBD1 (5 bases). Germline CDR1 and CDR2: SGDLS and YYNGEE. This CDR3 has 10 residues. The germline V and J ends were trimmed by 4 bases and 11 bases, with 9 bases remaining between them. CDR3 DNA: TGTGCCAGCAGCCCGACAGAGGCTTTCTTT. It is translated as CASSPTEAFF.

The rearrangement uses TRBV9 and TRBJ1-6; D remains unclear. Germline V gives CDR1 SGDLS, CDR2 YYNGEE. The CDR3 totals 17 residues. V lost 0 bases and J lost 2, with 12 bases in between. The CDR3 DNA sequence: TGTGCCAGCAGCGTAGGCTCCGGAGCACCCTATAATTCACCCCTCCACTTT. Its protein is CASSVGSGAPYNSPLHF.

V usage is TRBV6-2 or TRBV6-3 and J usage is TRBJ2-2; D possibly corresponds to TRBD1 (5 bases). Per germline, CDR1 MNHEY and CDR2 SVGEGT. The CDR3 covers 15 residues. V was clipped by 2 bases and J by 5 bases, with 12 bases between them. The chain's CDR3 is CASSYLRPGTGELFF. The CDR3 DNA reads TGTGCCAGCAGTTACCTCCGGCCAGGGACCGGGGAGCTGTTTTTT.

J is TRBJ2-4 and V is TRBV10-3; perhaps D is TRBD1 or TRBD2 (5 bases each). The V gene's germline CDR1 is ENHRY and CDR2 SYGVKD. Deletions cut 11 bases from V and 1 base from J, with 15 bases between. The CDR3 loop spans 14 amino acids. CDR3 in amino acids: CAPGPIDAKNIQYF. As DNA, the CDR3 is TGTGCCCCGGGACCGATCGATGCCAAAAACATTCAGTACTTC.

The J gene is TRBJ1-5, the V gene TRBV19; tentative D call: TRBD1 (5 bases). The germline gives CDR1 LNHDA, CDR2 SQIVND (reference sequence). V lost 5 bases, J lost 5 bases, and 13 bases lay in between. The CDR3 loop spans 14 amino acids. The CDR3 loop is CASSRPRRDQPQHF. The CDR3 bases are TGTGCCAGTAGTCGTCCCCGCAGGGATCAGCCCCAGCATTTT. The variable domain in full, completed from reference TRBV19 and TRBJ1-5, reads DGGITQSPKYLFRKEGQNVTLSCEQNLNHDAMYWYRQDPGQGLRLIYYSQIVNDFQKGDIAEGYSVSREKKESFPLTVTSAQKNPTAFYLCASSRPRRDQPQHFGDGTRLSIL.